This TCR beta chain was sequenced for a study of T cell changes during pregnancy in multiple sclerosis. Germline values: CDR1 MGHRA, CDR2 YSYEKL. V dropped 2 bases and J dropped 8 bases, with 15 bases sitting between them. The CDR3 is made up of 14 amino acids. The protocol was immunoSEQ multiplex PCR, while the TCRdb copy is restricted to in-frame clones and leaves out a portion. The repertoire holds under 65,000 clones, with about 93% as singletons. The material was CD8+ T cells from peripheral blood mononuclear cells, obtained in the third trimester of pregnancy. The clonotype comes from a female donor with multiple sclerosis, enrolled in a pregnancy study. This chain connects TRBV4-1 to TRBJ1-2; maybe TRBD1 (5 bases). The DNA for the CDR3 is TGCGCCAGCAGCCAACTAACCGGGGCGGGAGGCTACACCTTC. This encodes CASSQLTGAGGYTF.